This T cell receptor (beta chain) derives from a study of shared clonotypes between healthy human individuals. Study-wide results and caveats: The study found roughly 5% of naive CD4 clonotypes shared across a few donors.

On this clone itself: Its antigen remains unknown.

The run depth of the assay was deep. Template for every sorted-subset replicate PCR totaled about 0.2 ug DNA, approximately 30,000 T cell genomes. Clones were sequenced by immunoSEQ multiplex PCR, and TCRdb holds only the in-frame ones, with some missing. The data hold over 2 million clones, with around 93% observed a single time. This clonotype originated in a man aged 18 to 30 in good health. Some clones in this sample may be carry-over from other donors' samples. Sequencing was carried out using naive CD4+ T cells from PBMCs. The subset denotes: CD45RA+ positively selected.

The CDR3 is CASSPLPANLNYGYTF. CDR3 DNA: TGTGCCAGCTCACCCCTTCCGGCGAACTTAAACTATGGCTACACCTTC. The genes are TRBV18 and TRBJ1-2; D unclear. Trimming stripped 3 bases from V and 2 bases from J, with 16 bases between. CDR1 KGHSH and CDR2 LQKENI come from the germline V gene. The CDR3 length is 16 residues.